This note documents a single TCR beta chain sequence. Its cognate antigen has yet to be identified. No quality values exist for individual bases; no much larger clone is one base distant. This entry belongs to a study of T-cell reconstitution after alpha-beta-depleted transplantation in children (dated by TCRdb to between 2015 and 2016). Regarding the complete study: The study quantitatively tracked T-cell immune reconstitution after TCRalphabeta/CD19-depleted allogeneic hematopoietic cell transplantation in children using TCR repertoire profiling.

Paper-wide results and their limitations: The apparently early recovery of alphabetaT-cell counts about two months after transplant reportedly depended on only several hundred rapidly expanded clones that came from non-depleted graft cells. The high TCRbeta diversity at day 60 in some patients was ascribed to recipient T cells and intrathymic progenitors that had survived conditioning. Hyperexpanded clone frequencies declined over subsequent months; after one year, T-cell counts and TCRbeta diversity were mostly attributed to newly produced T cells.

The CDR3 has 17 amino acids, counting the end cysteine and phenylalanine. The kept DNA is CDR3 alone, 51 bases in frame from the first base. Trimming leaves V shorter by 6 bases and J shorter by 4 bases, with the junction holding 19 bases beyond the gene matches. The germline V gene encodes CDR1 DFQATT and CDR2 SNEGSKA (reference sequence). The intended sense of this specimen's treatment or condition label: allogeneic hematopoietic cell transplantation with graft depleted of TCRalphabeta T cells and CD19 B cells. Transplant recipients were children who received TCRalphabeta/CD19-depleted allogeneic hematopoietic cell grafts. Receptor amplification or capture employed PCR. This sample was sequenced with an Illumina HiSeq 2500. Molecular barcoding was employed in the preparation of TCR libraries, with unique molecular identifiers being used to normalize TCRbeta repertoire quantification. The public reads were reanalyzed by TCRdb: fastp trimming at Q25, MiXCR alignment, in-frame beta chains only. Rows merge per CDR3 protein into single entries with the most common DNA and genes. In this sample the table shows around 190,000 distinct CDR3 sequences, about 7% of which occur a single time. Of the sample, roughly 6% falls within the top ten clones.

Sample: PBMCs, taken before TCRalphabeta/CD19-depleted stem cell transplant. This receptor was taken from a boy under 10 years old with acute lymphoblastic leukemia, due to receive a stem cell transplant. The chain joins TRBV20-1 to TRBJ2-7; the junction holds 9 bases that match TRBD1. The CDR3 region reads CSATPAPGQGAGYEQYF. The DNA is TGCAGTGCGACACCAGCTCCGGGACAGGGTGCCGGATACGAGCAGTACTTC.